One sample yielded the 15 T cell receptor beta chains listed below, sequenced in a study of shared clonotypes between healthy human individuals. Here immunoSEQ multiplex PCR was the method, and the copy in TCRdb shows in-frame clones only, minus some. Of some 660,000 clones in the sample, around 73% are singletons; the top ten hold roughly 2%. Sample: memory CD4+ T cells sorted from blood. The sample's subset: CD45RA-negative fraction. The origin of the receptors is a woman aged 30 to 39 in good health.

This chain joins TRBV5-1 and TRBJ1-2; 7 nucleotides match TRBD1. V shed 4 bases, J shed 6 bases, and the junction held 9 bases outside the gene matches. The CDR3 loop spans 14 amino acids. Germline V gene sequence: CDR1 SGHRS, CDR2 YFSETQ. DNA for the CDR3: TGCGCCAGCAGCAACGACAGGGCGGAAGATGGCTACACCTTC. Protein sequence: CASSNDRAEDGYTF.

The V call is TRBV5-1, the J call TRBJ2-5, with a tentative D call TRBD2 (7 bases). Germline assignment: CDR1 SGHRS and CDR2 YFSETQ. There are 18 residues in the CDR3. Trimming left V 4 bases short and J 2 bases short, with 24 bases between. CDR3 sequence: CASSPGGYPSGKQETQYF. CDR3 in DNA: TGCGCCAGCAGCCCCGGGGGCTATCCAAGCGGGAAGCAAGAGACCCAGTACTTC.

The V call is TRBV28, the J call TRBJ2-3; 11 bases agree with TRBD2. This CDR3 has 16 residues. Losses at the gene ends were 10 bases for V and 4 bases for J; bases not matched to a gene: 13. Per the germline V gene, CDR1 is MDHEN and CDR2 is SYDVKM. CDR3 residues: CATRPSLAGAADTQYF. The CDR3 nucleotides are TGTGCCACCCGCCCCTCACTAGCGGGAGCGGCAGATACGCAGTATTTT.

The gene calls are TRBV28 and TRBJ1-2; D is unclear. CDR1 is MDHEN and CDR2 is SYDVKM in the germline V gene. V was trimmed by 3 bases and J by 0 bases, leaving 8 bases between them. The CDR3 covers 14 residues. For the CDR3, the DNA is TGTGCCAGCAGTTTTTCCGGGGCTAACTATGGCTACACCTTC. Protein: CASSFSGANYGYTF.

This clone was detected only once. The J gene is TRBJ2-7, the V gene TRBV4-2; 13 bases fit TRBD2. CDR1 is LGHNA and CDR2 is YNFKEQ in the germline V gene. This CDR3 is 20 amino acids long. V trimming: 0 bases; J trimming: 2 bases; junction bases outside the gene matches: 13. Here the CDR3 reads CASSQERRTSGSRPPYEQYF. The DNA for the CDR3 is TGTGCCAGCAGCCAAGAAAGGCGGACTAGCGGGAGTCGCCCCCCCTACGAGCAGTACTTC.

The CDR3 sequence is CASSPTSYPSGRDEQYF. CDR3 coding DNA: TGTGCCAGCAGCCCCACAAGTTACCCTAGCGGGAGAGACGAGCAGTACTTC. The chain joins TRBV2 to TRBJ2-7; TRBD2 matches at 10 bases. The germline CDR1 and CDR2 sequences are SNHLY and FYNNEI. The CDR3 is 17 amino acids. V was pared by 6 bases and J by 5 bases, with 16 bases of the junction left unmatched.

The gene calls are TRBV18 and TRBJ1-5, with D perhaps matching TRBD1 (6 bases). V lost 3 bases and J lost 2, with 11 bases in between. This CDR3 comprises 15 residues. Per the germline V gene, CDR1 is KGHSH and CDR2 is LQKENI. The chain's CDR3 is CASSPTGTRNQPQHF. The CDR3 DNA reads TGTGCCAGCTCACCCACAGGGACGCGCAATCAGCCCCAGCATTTT.

The CDR3 DNA reads TGTGCCAGTAGTATAGGAAGTGGGGACTATGGCTACACCTTC. Residues: CASSIGSGDYGYTF. The rearrangement joins TRBV19 to TRBJ1-2; D unresolved. Germline V gene sequence: CDR1 LNHDA, CDR2 SQIVND (reference sequence). The CDR3 sequence is 14 residues long. Trimming left V 1 base short and J 3 bases short, with 9 bases between.

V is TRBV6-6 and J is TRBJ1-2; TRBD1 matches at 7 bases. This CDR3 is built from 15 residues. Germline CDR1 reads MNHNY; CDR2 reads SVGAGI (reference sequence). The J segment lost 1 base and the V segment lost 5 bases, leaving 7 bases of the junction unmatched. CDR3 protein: CASSATTGYNYGYTF. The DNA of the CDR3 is TGTGCCAGCAGTGCCACGACAGGGTATAACTATGGCTACACCTTC.

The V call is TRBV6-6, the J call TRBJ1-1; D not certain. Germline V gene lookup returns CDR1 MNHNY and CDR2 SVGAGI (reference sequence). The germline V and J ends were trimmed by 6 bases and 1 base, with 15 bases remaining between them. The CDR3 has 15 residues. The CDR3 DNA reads TGTGCCAGCAGGGACCTCAGCTCCACGAACACTGAAGCTTTCTTT. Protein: CASRDLSSTNTEAFF.

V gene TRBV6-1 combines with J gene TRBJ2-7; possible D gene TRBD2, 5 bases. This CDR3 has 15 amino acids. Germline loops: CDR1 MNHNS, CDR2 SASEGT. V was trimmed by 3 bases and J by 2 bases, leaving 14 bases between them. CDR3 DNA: TGTGCCAGCAGTGAGGTCGACGGACTTGCCTACGAGCAGTACTTC. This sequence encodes CASSEVDGLAYEQYF.

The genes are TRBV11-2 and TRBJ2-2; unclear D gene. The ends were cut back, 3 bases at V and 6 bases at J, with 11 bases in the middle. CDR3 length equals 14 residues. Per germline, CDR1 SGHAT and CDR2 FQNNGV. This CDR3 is CASSFSYGAGELFF. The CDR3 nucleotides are TGTGCCAGCAGCTTCTCTTACGGTGCCGGGGAGCTGTTTTTT.

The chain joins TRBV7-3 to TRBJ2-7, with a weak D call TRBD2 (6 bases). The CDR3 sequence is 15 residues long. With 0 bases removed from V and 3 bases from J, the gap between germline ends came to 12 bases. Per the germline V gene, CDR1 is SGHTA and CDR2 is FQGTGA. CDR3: CASSLTGGTLYEQYF. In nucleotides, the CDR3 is TGTGCCAGCAGCTTAACTGGCGGGACCCTCTACGAGCAGTACTTC.

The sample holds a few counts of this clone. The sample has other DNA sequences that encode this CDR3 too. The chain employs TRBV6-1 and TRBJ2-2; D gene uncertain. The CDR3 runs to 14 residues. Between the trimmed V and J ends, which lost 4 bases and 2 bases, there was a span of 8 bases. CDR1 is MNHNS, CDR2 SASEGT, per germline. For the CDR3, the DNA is TGTGCCAGCAGTGGGGTAGTTAACACCGGGGAGCTGTTTTTT. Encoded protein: CASSGVVNTGELFF.

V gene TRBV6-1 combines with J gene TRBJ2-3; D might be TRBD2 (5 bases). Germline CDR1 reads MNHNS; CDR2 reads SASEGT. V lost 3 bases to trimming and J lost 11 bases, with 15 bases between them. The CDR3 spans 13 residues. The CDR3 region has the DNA TGTGCCAGCAGTGAGGACTTCGAAGGGTTGCAGTATTTT. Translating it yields CASSEDFEGLQYF.